Listed below are T cell receptor beta chains from one sample, sequenced in a study of T cell repertoires in cytomegalovirus infection. Their antigens are not known. TCRdb reprocessed the reads with MiXCR, giving one entry per CDR3 protein. The sample includes 700,000 to 900,000 distinct CDR3 sequences, 25% to 35% of them seen just once. Sequenced material: cultured CD8+ T cells from PBMCs, taken from culture after CMV antigen stimulation. These receptor sequences come from a human donor in good health (CMV status not recorded). Some clones in this sample may be carry-over from other donors' samples. Both conserved end residues are part of each CDR3. The D gene is left open where the match is weak. Part of the rows lack a size; the others show once, few, many or a class for expanded clones.

clone_size	v_call	j_call	d_call	cdr3_aa	cdr3_nt
few	TRBV7-2	TRBJ2-1	TRBD2	CASSSGLAGGQEQFF	TGTGCCAGCAGCTCCGGACTAGCGGGGGGGCAGGAGCAGTTCTTC
many	TRBV3-1	TRBJ2-3	.	CASSQRGRADTQYF	TGTGCCAGCAGCCAACGGGGGCGTGCAGATACGCAGTATTTT
many	TRBV7-6	TRBJ2-2	.	CASSPGLLNTGELFF	TGTGCCAGCAGCCCGGGACTGCTGAACACCGGGGAGCTGTTTTTT
few	TRBV27	TRBJ2-1	.	CASSLSGGPSLNEQFF	TGTGCCAGCAGTTTATCCGGGGGCCCTTCCCTGAATGAGCAGTTCTTC
few	TRBV6-8	TRBJ2-1	.	CASSYSIGQVSSEQFF	TGTGCCAGCAGTTACTCGATAGGGCAGGTTAGTTCTGAGCAGTTCTTC
.	TRBV10-3	TRBJ1-6	.	CAISEYGQQYNSPLHF	TGTGCCATCAGTGAGTACGGACAGCAGTATAATTCACCCCTCCACTTT
few	TRBV5-5	TRBJ2-7	TRBD1	CASSLGQGAIEQYF	TGTGCCAGCAGCCTGGGACAGGGGGCGATCGAGCAGTACTTC
few	TRBV4-1	TRBJ1-1	.	CASSQGRGTGTGEAFF	TGCGCCAGCAGCCAAGGACGTGGGACGGGCACGGGTGAAGCTTTCTTT
many	TRBV7-6	TRBJ2-3	TRBD2	CASSLDPSGDTDTQYF	TGTGCCAGCAGCTTAGACCCTAGCGGAGACACAGATACGCAGTATTTT
.	TRBV7-8	TRBJ2-7	TRBD2	CASSLPSGGAYEQYF	TGTGCCAGCAGCCTACCCTCGGGGGGTGCCTACGAGCAGTACTTC
many	TRBV6-5	TRBJ2-5	.	CASSPDVETQYF	TGTGCCAGCAGCCCCGATGTGGAGACCCAGTACTTC
.	TRBV11-2	TRBJ2-1	.	CASSARVKQDDQFF	TGTGCCAGCAGCGCCCGAGTTAAACAGGATGACCAGTTCTTC
.	TRBV27	TRBJ2-2	.	CASSLRALNTGELFF	TGTGCCAGCAGTCTGCGGGCCTTGAACACCGGGGAGCTGTTTTTT
many	TRBV7-6	TRBJ2-5	.	CASSPRANPFQETQYF	TGTGCCAGCAGCCCTAGGGCCAATCCGTTCCAAGAGACCCAGTACTTC
once	TRBV2	TRBJ1-1	.	CASSLDSFTEAFF	TGTGCCAGCAGTCTAGACAGCTTCACTGAAGCTTTCTTT
few	TRBV19	TRBJ2-1	TRBD2	CASSPGLAYDEQFF	TGTGCCAGTAGTCCGGGACTAGCTTACGATGAGCAGTTCTTC
.	TRBV7-9	TRBJ1-2	TRBD1	CASSFRGEFDYGYTF	TGTGCCAGCAGCTTCAGGGGGGAGTTTGACTATGGCTACACCTTC
.	TRBV2	TRBJ2-1	TRBD1	CASRVPGQGRNEQFF	TGTGCCAGCAGGGTCCCGGGACAGGGTAGAAATGAGCAGTTCTTC
many	TRBV12-3/TRBV12-4	TRBJ1-5	TRBD1	CASSASPGQGNQPQHF	TGTGCCAGCAGTGCATCCCCGGGACAGGGGAATCAGCCCCAGCATTTT
few	TRBV14	TRBJ2-5	.	CASSHGTTETQYF	TGTGCCAGCAGCCACGGGACAACGGAGACCCAGTACTTC
.	TRBV6-1	TRBJ1-1	.	CASSDWGLNTEAFF	TGTGCCAGCAGTGATTGGGGTCTGAACACTGAAGCTTTCTTT
.	TRBV10-2	TRBJ2-1	TRBD2	CASSEYGGLDYNEQFF	TGCGCCAGCAGTGAGTATGGGGGACTAGACTACAATGAGCAGTTCTTC
.	TRBV9	TRBJ2-3	.	CASSPAGGRHTDTQYF	TGTGCCAGCAGCCCAGCTGGAGGGCGTCACACAGATACGCAGTATTTT
.	TRBV2	TRBJ2-5	.	CARHRGHQETQYF	TGTGCCAGACATCGGGGGCACCAAGAGACCCAGTACTTC
.	TRBV6-1	TRBJ1-5	.	CASSPLAGSNQPQHF	TGTGCCAGCAGCCCTCTCGCCGGGAGCAATCAGCCCCAGCATTTT
.	TRBV18	TRBJ2-5	TRBD2	CASSPGLAVGMETQYF	TGTGCCAGCTCACCAGGACTAGCGGTAGGAATGGAGACCCAGTACTTC
.	TRBV7-6	TRBJ1-1	.	CASSLGVSGSFTTEAFF	TGTGCCAGCAGCTTAGGGGTTTCAGGGTCCTTTACCACTGAAGCTTTCTTT
.	TRBV27	TRBJ1-3	.	CASSFAGGSGNTIYF	TGTGCCAGCAGTTTTGCTGGGGGCTCTGGAAACACCATATATTTT
few	TRBV7-9	TRBJ2-3	.	CASSPERHTDTQYF	TGTGCCAGCAGCCCAGAGCGGCACACAGATACGCAGTATTTT
.	TRBV27	TRBJ2-2	TRBD2	CASSSSRLAGAGELFF	TGTGCCAGCAGTTCGTCCCGACTTGCGGGAGCCGGGGAGCTGTTTTTT
.	TRBV6-2/TRBV6-3	TRBJ2-3	TRBD1	CASSSPRTGDSDTQYF	TGTGCCAGCAGTTCCCCACGGACAGGGGATTCAGATACGCAGTATTTT
.	TRBV11-2	TRBJ2-7	.	CASSLVTTSYGQYF	TGTGCCAGCAGCTTAGTCACAACTTCCTACGGGCAGTACTTC
.	TRBV20-1	TRBJ1-1	TRBD1	CSARGPGTGGRTEAFF	TGCAGTGCTAGAGGGCCCGGGACAGGGGGCAGAACTGAAGCTTTCTTT
few	TRBV6-5	TRBJ1-1	TRBD1	CASSWTGQGPEAFF	TGTGCCAGCAGTTGGACCGGACAGGGGCCTGAAGCTTTCTTT
.	TRBV28	TRBJ1-2	.	CASRPPYGVVGLYGYTF	TGTGCCAGCAGACCCCCGTACGGAGTTGTAGGGTTGTATGGCTACACCTTC
.	TRBV25-1	TRBJ2-5	.	CASRESGAQETQYF	TGTGCCAGCAGGGAATCAGGGGCACAAGAGACCCAGTACTTC
few	TRBV11-2	TRBJ1-1	TRBD1	CASSFWTGALMNTEAFF	TGTGCCAGCAGCTTTTGGACAGGGGCTCTCATGAACACTGAAGCTTTCTTT
few	TRBV4-1	TRBJ2-1	TRBD1	CASSQAGDRYNEQFF	TGCGCCAGCAGCCAAGCCGGGGACAGATACAATGAGCAGTTCTTC
few	TRBV6-1	TRBJ2-1	.	CASSRAGWGNEQFF	TGTGCCAGCAGTAGGGCAGGCTGGGGGAATGAGCAGTTCTTC
.	TRBV25-1	TRBJ2-2	.	CASSASLGELFF	TGTGCCAGCAGTGCCTCCTTGGGGGAGCTGTTTTTT
.	TRBV20-1	TRBJ1-1	.	CSASTMNTEAFF	TGCAGTGCTAGCACCATGAACACTGAAGCTTTCTTT
.	TRBV27	TRBJ2-7	TRBD1	CASSLRTGPYEQYF	TGTGCCAGCAGTTTAAGGACAGGGCCCTACGAGCAGTACTTC
few	TRBV11-3	TRBJ2-3	TRBD2	CASSSSGGALRTDTQYF	TGTGCCAGCAGCTCTAGCGGGGGGGCCCTTCGGACAGATACGCAGTATTTT
.	TRBV28	TRBJ2-6	TRBD1	CASRGTEKSSGANVLTF	TGTGCCAGCAGAGGGACAGAGAAAAGCTCTGGGGCCAACGTCCTGACTTTC
once	TRBV7-9	TRBJ2-3	TRBD1	CASSTRGGTGPVWSTDTQYF	TGTGCCAGCAGCACGAGGGGGGGGACAGGGCCCGTCTGGAGCACAGATACGCAGTATTTT
.	TRBV19	TRBJ1-2	TRBD1	CASSDGQGGVSYTF	TGTGCCAGTAGTGACGGACAGGGAGGTGTAAGCTACACCTTC
.	TRBV5-1	TRBJ1-1	.	CASSLTFPRETEAFF	TGCGCCAGCAGCTTGACGTTTCCAAGGGAAACTGAAGCTTTCTTT
.	TRBV20-1	TRBJ1-6	.	CSAVTQQDSPLHF	TGCAGTGCCGTGACTCAGCAAGACTCCCCCCTCCACTTT
.	TRBV20-1	TRBJ2-1	TRBD1	CSASLPGQGNYNEQFF	TGCAGTGCTAGTCTCCCGGGACAGGGGAACTACAATGAGCAGTTCTTC
few	TRBV6-2/TRBV6-3	TRBJ2-1	.	CASSTLDGRPTYNEQFF	TGTGCCAGCAGTACTTTGGACGGACGCCCTACCTACAATGAGCAGTTCTTC
.	TRBV5-1	TRBJ2-5	TRBD2	CASSFPPTSGMDSWETQYF	TGCGCCAGCAGCTTCCCCCCGACTAGCGGGATGGACAGCTGGGAGACCCAGTACTTC
.	TRBV7-9	TRBJ2-1	TRBD1	CASSAQGAREQFF	TGTGCCAGCAGCGCCCAGGGGGCGCGTGAGCAGTTCTTC
few	TRBV27	TRBJ2-3	TRBD2	CASSPRGLAGGISGTDTQYF	TGTGCCAGCAGTCCAAGGGGACTAGCGGGGGGAATCAGCGGTACAGATACGCAGTATTTT
.	TRBV7-9	TRBJ1-5	TRBD1	CASSRDSYYQPQHF	TGTGCCAGCAGCCGGGACAGTTACTATCAGCCCCAGCATTTT
.	TRBV24-1	TRBJ1-5	.	CATSDYGVNQPQHF	TGTGCCACCAGTGATTATGGGGTCAATCAGCCCCAGCATTTT
few	TRBV7-9	TRBJ1-4	.	CASSFGAEEGIF	TGTGCCAGCAGCTTCGGGGCTGAAGAGGGTATTTTT
.	TRBV19	TRBJ1-1	.	CASSIADGEAFF	TGTGCCAGTAGTATTGCGGACGGTGAAGCTTTCTTT
.	TRBV27	TRBJ2-2	.	CASSWSVNTGELFF	TGTGCCAGCAGTTGGTCCGTGAACACCGGGGAGCTGTTTTTT
.	TRBV2	TRBJ2-3	.	CASSSSPESVGVTDTQYF	TGTGCCAGCAGTTCGAGCCCAGAGTCGGTGGGGGTCACAGATACGCAGTATTTT